Listed here is a single T cell receptor beta chain. Its antigen is still unknown. Base qualities are not recorded, but no much larger clone differs from it by a single base. The treatment or condition label, as the study defines it: in vitro stimulation with specific CMV peptide epitopes to enrich CMV-specific T cells. Trimming takes 2 bases from V and 4 bases from J, and the germline ends sit 11 bases apart. CDR1 and CDR2 (MNHEY, SVGAGI) derive from the germline V gene. Reading from cysteine to phenylalanine, the CDR3 counts 14 amino acids. Just the 42-base CDR3 DNA is kept, in frame starting at base 1. Sequencing was carried out with an Illumina HiSeq 1500. The raw public data were reprocessed by TCRdb itself: fastp quality trimming at Q25, MiXCR clonotype calling, in-frame beta chains only. Every CDR3 protein is listed once, alongside the most common genes and DNA of its rows. The sample yields roughly 990,000 distinct CDR3 sequences; about 33% were counted once. Roughly an eighth of the sample belongs to the ten largest clones.

The sample is drawn from a study of T cell repertoires in cytomegalovirus infection (dated by TCRdb to the late 2010s). With respect to the entire study: Alongside well-studied HLA-B-restricted epitopes, the peptide stimulations were aimed at recently identified HLA-C-restricted CMV epitopes, whose presentation resists viral immunomodulation. The HLA type of each donor mattered for the analysis, because public TCR beta signatures pointed to carriage of CMV infection along with the matching HLA type. Broad study findings and their caveats: The ex vivo response was dominated by HLA-C-restricted CMV-specific TCR beta clonotypes, which also provided the single most frequent clonotype in two of eight donors. Carriers of CMV infection plus the relevant HLA type were discriminated by the cumulative frequency of public TCR beta family members in the study cohort and in an independent approximately 400-donor cohort.

The sequenced sample was cultured CD8+ T cells from PBMCs, obtained from culture after CMV antigen stimulation. This sequence uses TRBV6-5 and TRBJ1-1; no D gene is confidently identified. The receptor was isolated from a human donor in good health (CMV status not recorded). Some clones in this sample may be carry-over from other donors' samples. The DNA sequence is given as TGTGCCAGCAGTTACGGTCGGAGCGCCACTGAAGCTTTCTTT. This translates into CASSYGRSATEAFF.